One and the same sample provided the 21 T cell receptor beta chains below, sequenced in a study of T cell repertoires in cytomegalovirus infection. TCRdb redid the calling of the reads with MiXCR, one entry per CDR3 protein. The sample shows some 320,000 distinct CDR3 sequences, 9% to 9.5% of them seen only once. Source material: PBMCs. These receptors were collected from a human donor in good health (CMV status not recorded). Some clones in this sample may be carry-over from other donors' samples.

This clonotype was seen at least ten times. This rearrangement joins TRBV10-3 to TRBJ2-4; a weak D match, TRBD2 (5 bases). The V gene's germline CDR1 is ENHRY and CDR2 SYGVKD. This CDR3 comprises 15 residues. V lost 8 bases to trimming and J lost 0 bases, with 14 bases between them. CDR3 coding DNA: TGTGCCATCGCCGTCCGGGAAGGAGCCAAAAACATTCAGTACTTC. It is translated as CAIAVREGAKNIQYF.

This clonotype was found many times. V usage is TRBV7-6 and J usage is TRBJ2-1; D remains ambiguous. The V and J ends lost 1 base and 8 bases respectively, with 15 bases between them. The V gene's germline CDR1 is SGHVS and CDR2 FNYEAQ. CDR3 size: 15 residues. CDR3 in DNA: TGTGCCAGCAGCTTAGTTTCTCCGGCCCAGCATGAGCAGTTCTTC. Translated, it gives CASSLVSPAQHEQFF.

This clonotype was observed many times. The rearrangement uses TRBV7-3 and TRBJ2-7; D unresolved. The CDR3 has 13 amino acids. The V end was cut by 0 bases, the J end by 5 bases, with 8 bases between. Germline V gives CDR1 SGHTA, CDR2 FQGTGA. CDR3 region: CASSLTPRDEQYF. The CDR3, as DNA: TGTGCCAGCAGCTTAACGCCCCGCGACGAGCAGTACTTC.

Ten or more counts support this clonotype. The gene calls are TRBV12-3 or TRBV12-4 and TRBJ2-5, with TRBD1 identical over 8 bases. V was pared by 1 base and J by 5 bases, with 9 bases of the junction left unmatched. This CDR3 contains 16 residues. This CDR3 is CASSLGTGKLGETQYF. For the CDR3, the DNA is TGTGCCAGCAGTTTAGGGACAGGGAAGTTAGGGGAGACCCAGTACTTC.

This clonotype was observed a handful of times. V usage is TRBV12-3 or TRBV12-4 and J usage is TRBJ2-7; no clear D gene. The length of the CDR3 is 15 residues. The V end lost 6 bases, the J end lost 3 bases, and 18 bases lay between the germline ends. CDR3 nucleotides: TGTGCCAGCAGCCCCGGGCGAAAGCCCCTCTACGAGCAGTACTTC. It is translated as CASSPGRKPLYEQYF.

The chain employs TRBV6-2 or TRBV6-3 and TRBJ2-7; unclear D gene. This CDR3 spans 15 amino acids. Trimming removed 0 bases from V and 2 bases from J, with 11 bases in between. The germline V gene encodes CDR1 MNHEY and CDR2 SVGEGT. CDR3 amino acids: CASSYSQVPTYEQYF. For the CDR3, the DNA is TGTGCCAGCAGTTACTCGCAGGTCCCCACCTACGAGCAGTACTTC.

This clonotype was seen only a few times. The chain joins TRBV4-1 to TRBJ1-3; unclear D gene. The germline V and J ends were trimmed by 1 base and 2 bases, with 9 bases remaining between them. The length of the CDR3 is 15 residues. Germline-derived CDR1 and CDR2 are MGHRA and YSYEKL. The CDR3 DNA is TGCGCCAGCAGCCAAGCCTCCGGCGCTGGAAACACCATATATTTT. Translating gives CASSQASGAGNTIYF.

The table lists this clonotype with many counts. The chain employs TRBV7-2 and TRBJ2-7, with D perhaps being TRBD1 or TRBD2 (5 bases each). CDR1 and CDR2 (germline): SGHTA, FQGNSA. This CDR3 is built from 16 residues. Trimming removed 4 bases at V and 4 bases at J, with 20 bases between. The CDR3 coding sequence is TGTGCCAGCAGCTCGGGGCCCGGACGAGAGTCGTACGAGCAGTACTTC. Protein sequence: CASSSGPGRESYEQYF.

The chain has TRBV6-2 or TRBV6-3 and TRBJ1-5; D is possibly TRBD1 (6 bases). Germline V gives CDR1 MNHEY, CDR2 SVGEGT. V lost 3 bases and J 2 bases, leaving 8 bases between the germline ends. This CDR3 has 14 amino acids. CDR3 sequence (DNA): TGTGCCAGCAGTTATTACAGGGGCAATCAGCCCCAGCATTTT. Protein product: CASSYYRGNQPQHF.

The table lists this clonotype with a few counts. V is TRBV19 and J is TRBJ1-1; 9 bases fit TRBD1. V shed 3 bases and J 8 bases; nucleotides not matched to a gene: 4. The germline CDR1 and CDR2 sequences are LNHDA and SQIVND (reference sequence). CDR3 length equals 13 residues. The CDR3 nucleotides are TGTGCCAGTAGTATTGGGACAGGGTCGGAAGCTTTCTTT. It codes for CASSIGTGSEAFF. The complete variable domain, with remaining parts taken from reference TRBV19 and TRBJ1-1, reads DGGITQSPKYLFRKEGQNVTLSCEQNLNHDAMYWYRQDPGQGLRLIYYSQIVNDFQKGDIAEGYSVSREKKESFPLTVTSAQKNPTAFYLCASSIGTGSEAFFGQGTRLTVV.

This clonotype has at least ten counts. The gene calls are TRBV7-8 and TRBJ2-5; no firm D call. Germline loops: CDR1 SGHVS, CDR2 FQNEAQ. The CDR3 has 16 amino acids. V was shortened by 5 bases and J by 0 bases, with 16 bases between the two germline ends. This CDR3 reads CASSPRLADYQETQYF. CDR3 nucleotide sequence: TGTGCCAGCAGCCCTAGATTGGCCGACTACCAAGAGACCCAGTACTTC.

This clonotype was detected ten times or more. The chain employs TRBV4-1 and TRBJ2-7; D is unclear. V was pared by 1 base and J by 0 bases, with 7 bases between. CDR3 length equals 14 residues. The germline gives CDR1 MGHRA, CDR2 YSYEKL. The CDR3 sequence is CASSQGSSSYEQYF. The CDR3 nucleotides are TGCGCCAGCAGCCAAGGATCGAGCTCCTACGAGCAGTACTTC.

The sample holds many counts of this clonotype. The chain recombines TRBV7-3 with TRBJ2-1, with D unclear. The CDR3 sequence is 15 residues long. V lost 5 bases to trimming and J lost 2 bases, with 13 bases between them. Germline V gene sequence: CDR1 SGHTA, CDR2 FQGTGA. CDR3 loop: CASSAEATAYNEQFF. The CDR3 DNA reads TGTGCCAGCAGCGCAGAGGCCACCGCCTACAATGAGCAGTTCTTC.

This clonotype was seen a handful of times. The V call is TRBV7-9, the J call TRBJ2-2; TRBD1 matches 7 bases. The CDR3 runs 13 residues. With V trimmed by 8 bases and J by 7 bases, 7 bases remained unmatched. Germline V gene data show CDR1 as SEHNR and CDR2 as FQNEAQ (reference sequence). The CDR3 is CASSEGAIGELFF. CDR3 nucleotides: TGTGCCAGCTCCGAGGGGGCGATCGGGGAGCTGTTTTTT.

This clonotype was detected a few times. The chain links TRBV20-1 to TRBJ2-7, with 8 bases aligning to TRBD2. Germline V lookup: CDR1 DFQATT, CDR2 SNEGSKA (reference sequence). The V gene end was trimmed by 5 bases and the J gene end by 3 bases; junction bases not matched to a gene: 3. This CDR3 region has 12 residues. The CDR3 sequence: CSAERENYEQYF. The CDR3 nucleotides are TGCAGTGCTGAGCGGGAGAACTACGAGCAGTACTTC.

J is TRBJ1-1 and V is TRBV29-1; TRBD1 is a possible D gene (5 bases). CDR3 length equals 14 residues. The V end lost 4 bases, the J end lost 1 base, and 13 bases lay between the germline ends. Germline assignment: CDR1 SQVTM and CDR2 ANQGSEA. CDR3: CSVATKGSNTEAFF. The CDR3 DNA follows: TGCAGCGTTGCCACCAAGGGGTCGAACACTGAAGCTTTCTTT.

This clonotype was counted a few times. At one end the junction does not follow the germline gene, possibly because of a read error. The chain uses TRBV6-2 or TRBV6-3 and TRBJ2-5; either TRBD1 or TRBD2 may supply D (5 bases each). Germline CDR1 is MNHEY and CDR2 is SVGEGT. CDR3 length: 14 residues. CDR3: CASSGVRDHETQYF. CDR3 nucleotides: TGTGCCAGCAGTGGGGTCCGGGACCACGAGACCCAGTACTTC.

This clonotype showed up just a few times. The chain joins TRBV20-1 to TRBJ2-7, with TRBD2 identical over 9 bases. Trimming cost V 4 bases and J 3 bases; bases outside gene matches: 31. The germline CDR1 and CDR2 sequences are DFQATT and SNEGSKA (reference sequence). The CDR3 sequence is 22 residues long. CDR3 sequence reads: CSATFPGAQRLAGTIWRYEQYF. The CDR3 region has the DNA TGCAGTGCTACGTTTCCCGGGGCGCAGAGGCTAGCGGGAACCATTTGGCGCTACGAGCAGTACTTC.

The chain employs TRBV12-3 or TRBV12-4 and TRBJ2-4; TRBD1 might be the D (6 bases). The CDR3 has 15 residues. The V gene lost 4 bases and the J gene lost 4 bases, with 14 bases spanning the gap. CDR3 sequence: CASSSAGTLKNIQYF. The CDR3 region has the DNA TGTGCCAGCAGTTCGGCCGGGACACTAAAAAACATTCAGTACTTC.

In its sample, this clonotype was seen many times. The rearrangement uses TRBV28 and TRBJ2-6; no firm D call. Trimming pared 4 bases from V and 4 bases from J, leaving 11 bases between. CDR1 and CDR2 from the germline V gene are MDHEN and SYDVKM. The length of the CDR3 is 15 residues. The CDR3 DNA reads TGTGCCAGCAGTTCGGCTTTGAAGGGGGCCAACGTCCTGACTTTC. Translating it yields CASSSALKGANVLTF.

The chain joins TRBV27 to TRBJ2-2; 7 bases agree with TRBD2. CDR1 MNHEY and CDR2 SMNVEV come from the germline V gene (reference sequence). After removal of 5 bases from V and 4 bases from J, the junction contained 13 bases not matched to a gene. This CDR3 is built from 17 residues. In DNA form, the CDR3 reads TGTGCCAGCAGTCTACCTGGCGCCGGGGGGATCACCGGGGAGCTGTTTTTT. This codes for CASSLPGAGGITGELFF.